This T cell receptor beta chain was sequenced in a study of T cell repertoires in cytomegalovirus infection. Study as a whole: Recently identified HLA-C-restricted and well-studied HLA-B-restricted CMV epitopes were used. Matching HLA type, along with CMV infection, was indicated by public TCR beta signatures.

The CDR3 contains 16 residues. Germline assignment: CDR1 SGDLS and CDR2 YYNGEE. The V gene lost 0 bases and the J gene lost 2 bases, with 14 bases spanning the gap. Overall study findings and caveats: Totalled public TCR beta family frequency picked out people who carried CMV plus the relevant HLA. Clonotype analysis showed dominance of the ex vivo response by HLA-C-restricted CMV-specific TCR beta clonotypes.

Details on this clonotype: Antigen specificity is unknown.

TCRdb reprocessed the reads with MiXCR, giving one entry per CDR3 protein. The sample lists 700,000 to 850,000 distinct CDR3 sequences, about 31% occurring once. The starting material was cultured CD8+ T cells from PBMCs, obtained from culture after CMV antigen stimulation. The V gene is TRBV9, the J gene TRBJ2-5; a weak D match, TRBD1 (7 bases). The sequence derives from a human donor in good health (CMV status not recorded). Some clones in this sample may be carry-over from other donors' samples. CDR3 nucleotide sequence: TGTGCCAGCAGCGTAGAACTGCAGGGGGGACAAGAGACCCAGTACTTC. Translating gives CASSVELQGGQETQYF.